Listed below are T cell receptor beta chains from one sample, sequenced in a study of molecular identifiers for immune sequencing clone quantification. A single record per CDR3 protein comes from TCRdb applying MiXCR to the PCR reads. The table has about half a million distinct CDR3 sequences, about a fifth seen once. Sequencing was carried out using naive CD8+ T cells from blood, with Jurkat cell RNA spiked in. The receptors derive from a human donor in good health. Some libraries in this study had Jurkat cell RNA spiked in. The CDR3 runs from the conserved cysteine through the conserved F or W. Fields, in order: D gene, J gene, clone size, V gene, CDR3 DNA, CDR3 protein. D genes are given only for firm matches. Not every row has a clone size; where given, it reads once, few, many or a size class.

>NA|TRBJ2-7|few|TRBV20-1
TGCAGTGCGGGGCCCTACGAGCAGTACTTC
CSAGPYEQYF
>NA|TRBJ1-1|NA|TRBV4-1
TGCGCCAGCAGCCAACCCCCCGCCAGGATGAGCACTGAAGCCTTCTTT
CASSQPPARMSTEAFF
>NA|TRBJ2-6|few|TRBV28
TGTGCCAGCAGTTTGGGTCAGGGCCTTAGCTCTGGGGCCAACGTCCTGACTTTC
CASSLGQGLSSGANVLTF
>NA|TRBJ2-2|many|TRBV27
TGTGCCAGCACTTTCCTGACGGGCCTTAACACCGGGGAGCTGTTTTTT
CASTFLTGLNTGELFF
>TRBD2|TRBJ2-5|many|TRBV6-5
TGTGCCAGCAGTCGGACTAGCGGCTTCCAAGAGACCCAGTACTTC
CASSRTSGFQETQYF
>NA|TRBJ2-5|many|TRBV29-1
TGCAGCGTTGAAGATTGGCTAACCCAAGAGACCCAGTACTTC
CSVEDWLTQETQYF
>NA|TRBJ2-7|many|TRBV20-1
TGCAAGGCGGGGACCCTGTCCTACGAGCAGTACTTC
CKAGTLSYEQYF
>TRBD1|TRBJ1-6|NA|TRBV24-1
TGTGCCACCAGTGAAGACCGGGACAGGGGGCTGGATTCACCCCTCCACTTT
CATSEDRDRGLDSPLHF
>NA|TRBJ1-2|NA|TRBV7-9
TGTGCCAGCAGCCCCCCCCGGGACACAGGGGGCTACACCTTC
CASSPPRDTGGYTF
>NA|TRBJ2-1|NA|TRBV3-1
TGTGCCAGCAGCCGCCCGGGAGCGATCTCCTACAATGAGCAGTTCTTC
CASSRPGAISYNEQFF
>NA|TRBJ2-1|NA|TRBV13
TGTGCCAGCAGCTTATCGGCAGGGCCCACCTACAATGAGCAGTTCTTC
CASSLSAGPTYNEQFF
>TRBD2|TRBJ2-6|many|TRBV9
TGTGCCAGCAGCTTAAGAGGGGACTACCCCTCTGGGGCCAACGTCCTGACTTTC
CASSLRGDYPSGANVLTF
>TRBD2|TRBJ2-7|few|TRBV19
TGTGCCAGTAGTATTAGCGGGGAATTCTACGAGCAGTACTTC
CASSISGEFYEQYF
>NA|TRBJ2-7|many|TRBV12-5
TGTGCTAGTGGTTTGGGACCCGAGCAGTACTTC
CASGLGPEQYF
>NA|TRBJ2-7|many|TRBV6-2/TRBV6-3
TGTGCCAGCAGTTACCACAGGGAGGTCCGCGAGCAGTACTTC
CASSYHREVREQYF
>NA|TRBJ2-3|many|TRBV9
TGTGCCAGCAGCGTAAAGTGGGCGGAGACAGATACGCAGTATTTT
CASSVKWAETDTQYF
>NA|TRBJ2-3|many|TRBV6-6
TGTGCCACCAGCCCCACAGATACGCAGTATTTT
CATSPTDTQYF
>NA|TRBJ2-7|few|TRBV5-8
TGTGCAGGCCACGATACCCACTCCTACGAGCAGTACTTC
CAGHDTHSYEQYF
>TRBD1|TRBJ1-1|many|TRBV5-1
TGCGCCAGCAGCACAGGGACAGGGGGTGACACTGAAGCTTTCTTT
CASSTGTGGDTEAFF
>NA|TRBJ2-2|once|TRBV19
TGTGCCAGTAGTATTGGAGGAATCGCGAACAGCGGGGAGCTGTTTTTT
CASSIGGIANSGELFF
>NA|TRBJ1-1|NA|TRBV4-3
TGCGCCAGCAGCCAAGCCCCAGCTATGAACACTGAAGCTTTCTTT
CASSQAPAMNTEAFF
>NA|TRBJ1-1|many|TRBV30
TGTGCTTGGAGTGTACATCGGGAAGCTTTCTTT
CAWSVHREAFF
>TRBD2|TRBJ2-5|few|TRBV30
TGTGCCTGGAGCCCCTGGGGGGGAGAGACCCAGTACTTC
CAWSPWGGETQYF
>NA|TRBJ2-3|NA|TRBV6-6
TGTGCCAGCAGTTACCCGGGGGTGCCAGATACGCAGTATTTT
CASSYPGVPDTQYF
>NA|TRBJ1-4|NA|TRBV7-9
TGTGCCAGCAGCCTAAAGCAAAGCGCGATCGTAAATGAAAAACTGTTTTTT
CASSLKQSAIVNEKLFF
>NA|TRBJ2-4|NA|TRBV6-6
TGTGCCAGCACCCGGTCGGGACTAGCCAAAAACATTCAGTACTTC
CASTRSGLAKNIQYF
>TRBD2|TRBJ2-7|NA|TRBV4-1
TGCGCCAGCAGCCAAGAGGGTAGCGGGCCCAGGGCCTACGAGCAGTACTTC
CASSQEGSGPRAYEQYF
>NA|TRBJ1-5|few|TRBV19
TGTGCCAGTAGTGTCATTGGGGGCAATCAGCCCCAGCATTTT
CASSVIGGNQPQHF
>NA|TRBJ1-5|many|TRBV7-9
TGTGCCAGCAGCTCGGACATAGATAGCAATCAGCCCCAGCATTTT
CASSSDIDSNQPQHF
>TRBD1|TRBJ2-7|few|TRBV19
TGTGCCAGTAGTATAGATCTCGAGACAGGGTGGTCCTACGAGCAGTACTTC
CASSIDLETGWSYEQYF
>TRBD2|TRBJ2-1|NA|TRBV4-3
TGCGCCAGCAGCCCTACCGGGACTAGCGGATACTACAATGAGCAGTTCTTC
CASSPTGTSGYYNEQFF
>TRBD2|TRBJ2-1|NA|TRBV29-1
TGCAGCGTTGTGGGACTAGCGGGATTGGGCTTCTTC
CSVVGLAGLGFF
>NA|TRBJ2-7|many|TRBV29-1
TGCAGCGTAGAGGCGGAGTACGAGCAGTACTTC
CSVEAEYEQYF
>NA|TRBJ2-1|many|TRBV28
TGTGCCACGGGACTGTACAATGAGCAGTTCTTC
CATGLYNEQFF
>NA|TRBJ2-1|NA|TRBV7-8
TGTGCCAGCAGCTTAGTACGTGGAGACGAGCAGTTCTTC
CASSLVRGDEQFF
>NA|TRBJ2-5|many|TRBV13
TGTGCCAGCAGCGCGACCTCCACGACAGCGAAAGAGACCCAGTACTTC
CASSATSTTAKETQYF
>NA|TRBJ2-3|few|TRBV27
TGTGCCAGCAGTTTAAATTCCAGAAGCGGATACACAGATACGCAGTATTTT
CASSLNSRSGYTDTQYF
>NA|TRBJ2-5|few|TRBV7-9
TGTGCCAGCAGCTTAGAGCGAGAGACCCAGTACTTC
CASSLERETQYF
>TRBD1|TRBJ1-1|many|TRBV20-1
TGCAGTGCTAGTGGACAGGGGATGGGCACTGAAGCTTTCTTT
CSASGQGMGTEAFF
>TRBD2|TRBJ2-1|NA|TRBV7-9
TGTGCCAGCAGCTTCCCTATAGGGACTAACAATGAGCAGTTCTTC
CASSFPIGTNNEQFF
>NA|TRBJ1-1|many|TRBV27
TGTGCCAGCAAGATACAGGGAGGTACTGAAGCTTTCTTT
CASKIQGGTEAFF
>NA|TRBJ2-3|few|TRBV7-8
TGTGCCAGGAGCTTACTAGCAAGCACAGATACGCAGTATTTT
CARSLLASTDTQYF
>NA|TRBJ1-3|NA|TRBV7-9
TGTGCCAGCAGCCAGCGCTCTGGAAACACCATATATTTT
CASSQRSGNTIYF
>NA|TRBJ1-1|few|TRBV7-9
TGTGCCAGCAGCTCGACACAACCAACTGAAGCTTTCTTT
CASSSTQPTEAFF
>TRBD2|TRBJ2-7|many|TRBV20-1
TGCAGTGCTAGAGATGCGGGACTAGCGAACTACGAGCAGTACTTC
CSARDAGLANYEQYF
>NA|TRBJ2-1|NA|TRBV12-3/TRBV12-4
TGTGCCAGCAGGCAAGGACCTGCCGACAATGAGCAGTTCTTC
CASRQGPADNEQFF
>NA|TRBJ2-7|few|TRBV19
TGTGCCAGTAGTATCGATTCGGGGAGGAGCTCCTACGAGCAGTACTTC
CASSIDSGRSSYEQYF
>NA|TRBJ1-1|many|TRBV3-1
TGTGCCAGCAGCCAAGTCACAGGGCCTATGAACACTGAAGCTTTCTTT
CASSQVTGPMNTEAFF
>TRBD2|TRBJ2-7|few|TRBV13
TGTGCCAGCAGCTTAGGGGGCGGGAGGGCCGTCCACGAGCAGTACTTC
CASSLGGGRAVHEQYF
>TRBD2|TRBJ2-7|NA|TRBV20-1
TGCAGTGCTAGAGATGGCCTAGCGGGTGGTCTCTACGGGCAGTACTTC
CSARDGLAGGLYGQYF
>NA|TRBJ2-1|few|TRBV5-1
TGCGCCAGCAGCTTGATAGCCGCGCCCAATGAGCAGTTCTTC
CASSLIAAPNEQFF
>TRBD1|TRBJ1-1|NA|TRBV15
TGTGCCACCAGCGGGGTCCTGGGACAGCCGAACACTGAAGCTTTCTTT
CATSGVLGQPNTEAFF
>TRBD1|TRBJ1-2|NA|TRBV20-1
TGCAGTGCTAGAGTAAATGATGACAGGGGATCACTCGGCTACACCTTC
CSARVNDDRGSLGYTF